These 2 T cell receptor beta chains share one sample of origin, sequenced in a study of T cells after posttransplantation cyclophosphamide (dated by TCRdb to the mid-2010s). The treatment or condition label on this specimen signifies: high-dose cyclophosphamide on days +3 and +4 as single-agent GVHD prophylaxis. Patients in the PTCy group got busulfan and fludarabine conditioning, a marrow graft from a related or unrelated donor, and cyclophosphamide on days +3 and +4. Library generation was performed with the immunoSEQ multiplex PCR assay. TCRdb provides this immuneACCESS table in a form limited to in-frame rearrangements. Some clones are lacking; in checked studies, under half of them reflect an unresolved V gene, and why the rest are absent is not known. The table shows approximately 15,000 clones here, with no singletons. Of the sample, about 21% falls within the top ten clones. Material: PBMCs, obtained 950 to 1,200 days after allogeneic stem cell transplant with posttransplant cyclophosphamide. The source is a female patient aged 40 to 50 who received an allogeneic stem cell transplant from a related donor, was CMV-positive, and had no GVHD. In patients who had a transplant, some T cells may come from the graft donor.

This clone was seen ten or more times. This sequence joins TRBV27 and TRBJ1-4; the D gene is possibly TRBD1 (5 bases). There are 17 residues in the CDR3. The germline V gene has CDR1 MNHEY and CDR2 SMNVEV (reference sequence). V was pared by 5 bases and J by 4 bases, with 20 bases between. This CDR3 is CASSPNLGRALNEKLFF. The CDR3, as DNA: TGTGCCAGCAGTCCCAACCTCGGCAGGGCCCTTAATGAAAAACTGTTTTTT.

Note on this clone: A much larger clone sits a single nucleotide away, making a read error possible. The V gene is TRBV4-3, the J gene TRBJ2-5; D might be TRBD2 (5 bases). TRBJ2-7 explains the end of the DNA better; the J call may be wrong. The V gene's germline CDR1 is LGHNA and CDR2 YSLEER. This CDR3 contains 16 residues. CDR3 region: CASGQGGHAVTYEQYF. The CDR3 DNA reads as TGCGCCAGCGGCCAAGGAGGCCACGCGGTAACCTACGAGCAGTACTTC.